What follows are 3 T cell receptor beta chains derived from one specimen sequenced in a study of T cells after yellow fever vaccination. Each CDR3 protein is one row after TCRdb ran MiXCR on the 5' RACE reads. The data contain 300,000 or so distinct CDR3 sequences, 10% to 15% of them singletons. The material sequenced was CD4+ T cells sorted from PBMCs, taken 45 days after the yellow fever booster vaccination. The receptors derive from a man aged 25-45 years who received the YFV17D yellow fever vaccine.

The chain is built from TRBV20-1 and TRBJ2-1; D not resolved. The CDR3 contains 16 residues. V shed 2 bases and J shed 0 bases, with 14 bases lying between them. The V gene's germline CDR1 is DFQATT and CDR2 SNEGSKA (reference sequence). CDR3 loop: CSARIAPDPSYNEQFF. As DNA, the CDR3 is TGCAGTGCTAGAATCGCCCCGGATCCCTCCTACAATGAGCAGTTCTTC.

There are a few counts of this clonotype. The DNA of the CDR3 is TGTGCCAGCAGTGAGTGGCGTAGGGATGGTTCACCCCTCCACTTT. It specifies CASSEWRRDGSPLHF. This sequence joins TRBV6-1 and TRBJ1-6; D not resolved. Germline CDR1 MNHNS, CDR2 SASEGT. The V gene lost 3 bases and the J gene lost 9 bases, with 15 bases spanning the gap. The CDR3 has 15 residues.

The chain is built from TRBV20-1 and TRBJ2-3; perhaps TRBD2 as D (6 bases). Germline assignment: CDR1 DFQATT and CDR2 SNEGSKA (reference sequence). Trimming removed 6 bases from V and 0 bases from J, with 13 bases in between. The CDR3 is 14 residues long. CDR3 in amino acids: CSAQRRASTDTQYF. The CDR3 DNA is TGCAGTGCCCAAAGGAGGGCTAGCACAGATACGCAGTATTTT.